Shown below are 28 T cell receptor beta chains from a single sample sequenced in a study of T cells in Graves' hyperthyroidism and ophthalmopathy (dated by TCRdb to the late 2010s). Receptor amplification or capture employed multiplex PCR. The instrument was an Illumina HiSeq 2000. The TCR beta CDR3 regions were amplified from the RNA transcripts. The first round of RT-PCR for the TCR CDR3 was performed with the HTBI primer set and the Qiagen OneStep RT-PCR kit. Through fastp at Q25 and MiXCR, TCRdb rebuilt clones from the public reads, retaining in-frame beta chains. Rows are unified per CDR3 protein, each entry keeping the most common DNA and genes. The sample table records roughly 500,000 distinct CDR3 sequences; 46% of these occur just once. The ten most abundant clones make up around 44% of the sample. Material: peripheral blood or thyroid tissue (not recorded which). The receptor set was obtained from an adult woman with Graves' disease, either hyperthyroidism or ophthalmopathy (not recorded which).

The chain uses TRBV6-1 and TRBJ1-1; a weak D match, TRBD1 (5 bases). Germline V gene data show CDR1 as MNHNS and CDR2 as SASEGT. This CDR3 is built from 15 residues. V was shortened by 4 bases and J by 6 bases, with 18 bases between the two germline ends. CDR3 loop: CASSAMRGSWAEAFF. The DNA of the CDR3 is TGTGCCAGCAGTGCAATGAGGGGAAGTTGGGCTGAAGCTTTCTTT.

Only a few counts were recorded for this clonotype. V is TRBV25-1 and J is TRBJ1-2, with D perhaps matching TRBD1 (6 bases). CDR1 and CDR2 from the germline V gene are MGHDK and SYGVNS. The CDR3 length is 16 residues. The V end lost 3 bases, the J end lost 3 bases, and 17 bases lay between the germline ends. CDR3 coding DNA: TGTGCCAGCAGTGAGCCTTCAGGGGAGGGTTACTATGGCTACACCTTC. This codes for CASSEPSGEGYYGYTF.

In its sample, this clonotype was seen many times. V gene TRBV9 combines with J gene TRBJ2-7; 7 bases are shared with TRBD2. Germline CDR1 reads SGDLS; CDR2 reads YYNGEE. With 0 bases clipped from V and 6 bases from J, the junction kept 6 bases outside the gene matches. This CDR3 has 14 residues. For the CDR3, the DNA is TGTGCCAGCAGCGTAGCTCCACTAGCGAGCGAGCAGTACTTC. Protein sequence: CASSVAPLASEQYF.

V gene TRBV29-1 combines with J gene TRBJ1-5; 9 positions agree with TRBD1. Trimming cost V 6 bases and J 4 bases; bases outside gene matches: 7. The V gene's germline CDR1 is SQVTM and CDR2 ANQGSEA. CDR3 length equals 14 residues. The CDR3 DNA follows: TGCAGCGTCACCCGGGACAGGGAGAATCAGCCCCAGCATTTT. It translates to CSVTRDRENQPQHF.

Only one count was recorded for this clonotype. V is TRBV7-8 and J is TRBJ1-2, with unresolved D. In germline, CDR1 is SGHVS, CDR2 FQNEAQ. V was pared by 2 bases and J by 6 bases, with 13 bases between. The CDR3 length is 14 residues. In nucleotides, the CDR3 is TGTGCCAGCAGCTTAATAGGAAGATATGATGGCTACACCTTC. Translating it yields CASSLIGRYDGYTF.

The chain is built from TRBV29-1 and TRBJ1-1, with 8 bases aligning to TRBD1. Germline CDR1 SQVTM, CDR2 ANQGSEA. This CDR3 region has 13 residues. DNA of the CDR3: TGCAGTTTAGATCAGGGGGCGAACACTGAAGCTTTCTTT. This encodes CSLDQGANTEAFF.

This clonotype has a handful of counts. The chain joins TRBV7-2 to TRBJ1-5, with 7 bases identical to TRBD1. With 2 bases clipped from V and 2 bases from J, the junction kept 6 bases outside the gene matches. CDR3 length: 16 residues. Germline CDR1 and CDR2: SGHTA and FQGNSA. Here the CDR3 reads CASSLRQGSGNQPQHF. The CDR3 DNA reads TGTGCCAGCAGCTTACGACAGGGATCTGGCAATCAGCCCCAGCATTTT.

CDR3 region: CSLLQGNTEAFF. The CDR3 DNA reads as TGCAGCTTGCTACAGGGGAACACTGAAGCTTTCTTT. This chain connects TRBV29-1 to TRBJ1-1; perhaps TRBD1 as D (6 bases). This CDR3 has 12 amino acids. V was shortened by 8 bases and J by 1 base, with 11 bases between the two germline ends. The germline V gene has CDR1 SQVTM and CDR2 ANQGSEA.

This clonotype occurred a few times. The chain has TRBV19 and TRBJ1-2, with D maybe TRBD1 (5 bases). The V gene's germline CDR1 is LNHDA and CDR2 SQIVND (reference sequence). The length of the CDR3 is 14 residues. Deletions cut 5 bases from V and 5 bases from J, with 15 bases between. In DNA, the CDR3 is TGTGCCAGTAGTCTCAGGGTCGACCCTTATGGCTACACCTTC. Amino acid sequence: CASSLRVDPYGYTF. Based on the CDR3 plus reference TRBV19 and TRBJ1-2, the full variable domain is DGGITQSPKYLFRKEGQNVTLSCEQNLNHDAMYWYRQDPGQGLRLIYYSQIVNDFQKGDIAEGYSVSREKKESFPLTVTSAQKNPTAFYLCASSLRVDPYGYTFGSGTRLTVV.

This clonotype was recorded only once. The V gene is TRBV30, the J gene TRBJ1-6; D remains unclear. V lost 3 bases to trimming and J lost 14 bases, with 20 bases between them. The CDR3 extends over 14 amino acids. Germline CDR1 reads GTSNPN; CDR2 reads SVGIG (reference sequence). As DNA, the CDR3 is TGTGCCTGGAGCGACGAGGCAGCAACCCTCACCCTCCACTTT. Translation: CAWSDEAATLTLHF.

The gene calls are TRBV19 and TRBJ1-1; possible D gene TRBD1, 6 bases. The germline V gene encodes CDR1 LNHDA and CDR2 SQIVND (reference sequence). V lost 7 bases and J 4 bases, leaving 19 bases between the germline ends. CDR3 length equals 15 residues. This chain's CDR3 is CASTASGGMGTEAFF. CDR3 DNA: TGTGCCAGTACCGCGTCCGGGGGCATGGGCACTGAAGCTTTCTTT. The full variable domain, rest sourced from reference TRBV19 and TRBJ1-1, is DGGITQSPKYLFRKEGQNVTLSCEQNLNHDAMYWYRQDPGQGLRLIYYSQIVNDFQKGDIAEGYSVSREKKESFPLTVTSAQKNPTAFYLCASTASGGMGTEAFFGQGTRLTVV.

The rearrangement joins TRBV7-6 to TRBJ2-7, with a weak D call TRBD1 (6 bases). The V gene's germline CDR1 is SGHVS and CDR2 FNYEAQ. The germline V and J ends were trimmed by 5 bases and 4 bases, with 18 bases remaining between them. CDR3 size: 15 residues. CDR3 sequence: CASSPGSDSIYEQYF. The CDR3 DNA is TGTGCCAGCAGCCCCGGTTCGGACAGCATTTACGAGCAGTACTTC. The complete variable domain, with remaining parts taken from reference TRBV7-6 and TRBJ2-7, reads GAGVSQSPRYKVTKRGQDVALRCDPISGHVSLYWYRQALGQGPEFLTYFNYEAQQDKSGLPNDRFSAERPEGSISTLTIQRTEQRDSAMYRCASSPGSDSIYEQYFGPGTRLTVT.

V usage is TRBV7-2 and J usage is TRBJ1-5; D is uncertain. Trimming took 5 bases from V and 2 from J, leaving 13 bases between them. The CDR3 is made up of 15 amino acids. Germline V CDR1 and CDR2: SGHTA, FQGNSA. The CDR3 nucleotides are TGTGCCAGCAGCCAAGGACGGCCGGGCAATCAGCCCCAGCATTTT. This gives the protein CASSQGRPGNQPQHF.

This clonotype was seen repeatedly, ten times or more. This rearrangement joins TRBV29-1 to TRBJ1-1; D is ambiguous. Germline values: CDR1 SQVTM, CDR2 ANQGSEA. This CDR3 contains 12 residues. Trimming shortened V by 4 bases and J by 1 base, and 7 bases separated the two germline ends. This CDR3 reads CSVGRRNTEAFF. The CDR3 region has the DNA TGCAGCGTTGGTAGGAGGAACACTGAAGCTTTCTTT.

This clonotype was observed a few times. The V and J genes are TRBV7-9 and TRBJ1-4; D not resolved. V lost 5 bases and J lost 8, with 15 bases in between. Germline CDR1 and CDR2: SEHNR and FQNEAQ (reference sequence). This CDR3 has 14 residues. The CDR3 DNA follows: TGTGCCAGCAGCCCGGACGGGAGAGAGGAAAAACTGTTTTTT. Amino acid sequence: CASSPDGREEKLFF.

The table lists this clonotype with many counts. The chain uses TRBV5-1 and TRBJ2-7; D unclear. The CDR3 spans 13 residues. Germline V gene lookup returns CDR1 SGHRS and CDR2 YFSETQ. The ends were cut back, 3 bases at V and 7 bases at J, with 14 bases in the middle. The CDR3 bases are TGCGCCAGCAGCTCCTCGGCCGCCCAGGAGCAGTACTTC. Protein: CASSSSAAQEQYF.

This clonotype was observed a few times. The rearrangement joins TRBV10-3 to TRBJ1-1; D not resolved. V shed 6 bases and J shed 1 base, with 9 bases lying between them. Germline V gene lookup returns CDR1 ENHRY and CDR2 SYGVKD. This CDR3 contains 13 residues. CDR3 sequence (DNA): TGTGCCATCAGCGCACAGCCGAACACTGAAGCTTTCTTT. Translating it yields CAISAQPNTEAFF.

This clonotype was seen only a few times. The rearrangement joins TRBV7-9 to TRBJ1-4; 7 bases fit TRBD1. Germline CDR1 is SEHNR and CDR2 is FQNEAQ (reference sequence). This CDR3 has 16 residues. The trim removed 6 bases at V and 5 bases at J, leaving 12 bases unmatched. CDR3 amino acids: CASSRAPGQTNEKLFF. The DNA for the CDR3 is TGTGCCAGCAGTCGTGCCCCGGGACAGACAAATGAAAAACTGTTTTTT.

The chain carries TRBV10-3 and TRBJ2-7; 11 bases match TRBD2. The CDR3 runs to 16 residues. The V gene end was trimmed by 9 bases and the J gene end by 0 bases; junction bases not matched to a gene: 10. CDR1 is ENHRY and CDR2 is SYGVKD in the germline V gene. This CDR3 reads CAISRPLAGDSYEQYF. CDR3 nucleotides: TGTGCCATAAGTAGACCACTAGCGGGAGACTCCTACGAGCAGTACTTC.

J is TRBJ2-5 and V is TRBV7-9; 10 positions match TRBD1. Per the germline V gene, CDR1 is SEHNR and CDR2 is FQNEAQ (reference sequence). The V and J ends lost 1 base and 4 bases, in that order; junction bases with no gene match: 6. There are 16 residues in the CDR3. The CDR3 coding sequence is TGTGCCAGCAGCTTAGAGACAGGGGGCGGCTCAGAGACCCAGTACTTC. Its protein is CASSLETGGGSETQYF.

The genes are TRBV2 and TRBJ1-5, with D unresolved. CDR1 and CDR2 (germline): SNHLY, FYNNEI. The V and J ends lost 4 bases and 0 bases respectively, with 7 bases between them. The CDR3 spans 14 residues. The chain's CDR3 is CASSATDSNQPQHF. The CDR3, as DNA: TGTGCCAGCAGTGCCACAGATAGCAATCAGCCCCAGCATTTT.

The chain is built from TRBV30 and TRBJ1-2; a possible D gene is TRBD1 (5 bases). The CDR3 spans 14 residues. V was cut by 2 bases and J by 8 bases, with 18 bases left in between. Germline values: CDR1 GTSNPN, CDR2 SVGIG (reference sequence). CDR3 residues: CAWSMGPQGVGYTF. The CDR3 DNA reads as TGTGCCTGGAGTATGGGACCGCAAGGCGTCGGCTACACCTTC.

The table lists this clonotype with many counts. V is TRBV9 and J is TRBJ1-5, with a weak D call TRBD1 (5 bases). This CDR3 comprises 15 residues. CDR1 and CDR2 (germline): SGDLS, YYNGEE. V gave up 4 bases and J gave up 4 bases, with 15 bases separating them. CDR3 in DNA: TGTGCCAGCAGCTCCCGGGGACTCGAAAATCAGCCCCAGCATTTT. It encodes CASSSRGLENQPQHF. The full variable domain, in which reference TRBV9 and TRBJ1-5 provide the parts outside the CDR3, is DSGVTQTPKHLITATGQRVTLRCSPRSGDLSVYWYQQSLDQGLQFLIQYYNGEERAKGNILERFSAQQFPDLHSELNLSSLELGDSALYFCASSSRGLENQPQHFGDGTRLSIL.

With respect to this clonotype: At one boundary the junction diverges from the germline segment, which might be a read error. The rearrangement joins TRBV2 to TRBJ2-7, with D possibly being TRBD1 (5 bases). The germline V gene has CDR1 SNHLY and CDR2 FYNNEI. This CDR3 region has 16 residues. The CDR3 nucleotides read TGTGCCAACAGTGAAGCGCTTACCGGAAGGGGCCACGAGCAGTACTTC. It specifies CANSEALTGRGHEQYF.

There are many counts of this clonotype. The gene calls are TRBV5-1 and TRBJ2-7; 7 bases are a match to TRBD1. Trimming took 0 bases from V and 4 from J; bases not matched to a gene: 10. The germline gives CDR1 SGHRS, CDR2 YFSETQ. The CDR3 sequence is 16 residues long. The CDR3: CASSLDLSTGRYEQYF. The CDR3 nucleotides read TGCGCCAGCAGCTTGGACCTCTCGACAGGGCGGTACGAGCAGTACTTC.

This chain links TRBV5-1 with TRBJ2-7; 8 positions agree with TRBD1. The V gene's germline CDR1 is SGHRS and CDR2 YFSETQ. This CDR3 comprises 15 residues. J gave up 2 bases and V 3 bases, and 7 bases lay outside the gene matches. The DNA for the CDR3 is TGCGCCAGCAGCTCGGGACAGGAGCCCGCCTACGAGCAGTACTTC. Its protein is CASSSGQEPAYEQYF. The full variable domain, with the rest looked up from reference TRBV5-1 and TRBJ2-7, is KAGVTQTPRYLIKTRGQQVTLSCSPISGHRSVSWYQQTPGQGLQFLFEYFSETQRNKGNFPGRFSGRQFSNSRSEMNVSTLELGDSALYLCASSSGQEPAYEQYFGPGTRLTVT.

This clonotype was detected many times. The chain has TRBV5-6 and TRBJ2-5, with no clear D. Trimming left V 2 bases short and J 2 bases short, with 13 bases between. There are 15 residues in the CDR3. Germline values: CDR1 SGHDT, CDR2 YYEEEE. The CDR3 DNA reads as TGTGCCAGCAGCTTCCTTATCAGGCGACAAGAGACCCAGTACTTC. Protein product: CASSFLIRRQETQYF.

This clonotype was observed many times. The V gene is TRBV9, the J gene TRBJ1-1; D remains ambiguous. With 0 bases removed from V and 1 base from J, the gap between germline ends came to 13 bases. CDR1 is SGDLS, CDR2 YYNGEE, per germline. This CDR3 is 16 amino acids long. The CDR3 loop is CASSVVGRPQNTEAFF. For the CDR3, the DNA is TGTGCCAGCAGCGTAGTAGGCAGGCCACAGAACACTGAAGCTTTCTTT.